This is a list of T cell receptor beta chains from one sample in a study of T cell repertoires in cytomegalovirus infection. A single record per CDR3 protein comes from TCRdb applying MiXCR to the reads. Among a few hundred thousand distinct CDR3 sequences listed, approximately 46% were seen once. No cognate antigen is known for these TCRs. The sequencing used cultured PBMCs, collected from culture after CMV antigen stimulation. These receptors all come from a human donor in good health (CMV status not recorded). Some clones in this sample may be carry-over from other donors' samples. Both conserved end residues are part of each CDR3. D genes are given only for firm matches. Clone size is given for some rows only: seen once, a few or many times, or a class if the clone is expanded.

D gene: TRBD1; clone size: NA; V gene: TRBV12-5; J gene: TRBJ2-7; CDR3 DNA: TGTGCTAGTGGTTTGGTGACAGGGGTCATGAACTTCCACGAGCAGTACTTC; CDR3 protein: CASGLVTGVMNFHEQYF
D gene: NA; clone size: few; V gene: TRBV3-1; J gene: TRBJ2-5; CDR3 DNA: TGTGCCAGCAGCCAAGTTGTACCGTACCCGGGGGAAGAGACCCAGTACTTC; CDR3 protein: CASSQVVPYPGEETQYF
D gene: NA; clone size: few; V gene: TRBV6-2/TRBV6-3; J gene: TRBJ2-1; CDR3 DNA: TGTGCCAGCAGTTACTCGATCAGGGCCCCCTACAATGAGCAGTTCTTC; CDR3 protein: CASSYSIRAPYNEQFF
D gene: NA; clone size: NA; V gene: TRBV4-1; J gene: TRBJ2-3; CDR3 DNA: TGCGCCAGCAGCCAAGACGGGGGAACCACAGATACGCAGTATTTT; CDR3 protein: CASSQDGGTTDTQYF
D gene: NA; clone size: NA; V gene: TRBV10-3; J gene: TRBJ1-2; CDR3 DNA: TGTGCCATCAGTGAGCCCGGCAGCGGGGGATATGGCTACACCTTC; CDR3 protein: CAISEPGSGGYGYTF
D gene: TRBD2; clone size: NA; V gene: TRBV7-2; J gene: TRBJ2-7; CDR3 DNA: TGTGCCAGCAGTGAGCGGGAGGGGCGGGAAGTCCTCGGCGAGCAGTACTTC; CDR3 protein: CASSEREGREVLGEQYF
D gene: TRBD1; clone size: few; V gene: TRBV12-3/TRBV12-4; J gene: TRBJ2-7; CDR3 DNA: TGTGCCAGCAGTTTGACAGGGCGGCCCAACGAGCAGTACTTC; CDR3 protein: CASSLTGRPNEQYF
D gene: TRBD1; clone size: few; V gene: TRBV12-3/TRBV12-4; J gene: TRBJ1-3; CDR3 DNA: TGTGCCAGCAGTTTAGGGGACAGATCTGGAAACACCATATATTTT; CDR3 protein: CASSLGDRSGNTIYF
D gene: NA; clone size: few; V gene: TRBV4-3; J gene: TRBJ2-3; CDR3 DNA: TGCGCCAGCAGCCAAGAGTCCACAGATACGCAGTATTTT; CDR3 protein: CASSQESTDTQYF
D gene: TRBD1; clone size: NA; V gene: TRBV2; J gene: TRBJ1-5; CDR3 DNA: TGTGCCAGCAGTGAAGGTCTAAGGACAGGGGTCCTTAGGCAGCCCCAGCATTTT; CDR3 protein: CASSEGLRTGVLRQPQHF
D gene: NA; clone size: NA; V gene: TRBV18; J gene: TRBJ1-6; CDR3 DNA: TGTGCCAGCCAAAACAGCCCGACAGGCGTGTCACCCCTCCACTTT; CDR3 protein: CASQNSPTGVSPLHF
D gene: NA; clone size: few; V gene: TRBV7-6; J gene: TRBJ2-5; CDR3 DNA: TGTGCCAGCAGCAGGAGTGGATTCCTAAAAGAGACCCAGTACTTC; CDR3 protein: CASSRSGFLKETQYF
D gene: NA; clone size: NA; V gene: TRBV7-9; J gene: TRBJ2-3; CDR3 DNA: TGTGCCAGCAGCTTAGCATTTTCAGATACGCAGTATTTT; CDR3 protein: CASSLAFSDTQYF
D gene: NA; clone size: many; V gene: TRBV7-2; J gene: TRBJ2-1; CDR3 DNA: TGTGCCAGCAGCTTAGCCGCTGGGCTCTCCTACAATGAGCAGTTCTTC; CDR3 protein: CASSLAAGLSYNEQFF